These T cell receptor beta chains were read from a single sample in a study of blood T cell repertoires in COVID-19. Sequenced by immunoSEQ multiplex PCR; TCRdb stores in-frame clones only, minus some. This sample yields 200,000 to 250,000 clones, of which 82% are seen a single time; about 4.8% belongs to the top ten. What was sequenced was peripheral blood. These receptor sequences come from a woman aged 70-85 years with COVID-19, enrolled during active disease. CDR3s include the opening cysteine and the closing phenylalanine or tryptophan. D genes are given only for firm matches. Expanded clones are given a class, and other clones once, few, many or no size at all.

>TRBJ2-2|NA|TRBV24-1|TRBD1
TGTGCCACCAGTGACGACAGGGGGCACACCGGGGAGCTGTTTTTT
CATSDDRGHTGELFF
>TRBJ2-3|NA|TRBV5-4|NA
TGTGCCACGGGGGGCGGAATCACAGATACGCAGTATTTT
CATGGGITDTQYF
>TRBJ1-2|many|TRBV6-2/TRBV6-3|NA
TGTGCCAGCAGTGATTGGGAGAACTATGGCTACACCTTC
CASSDWENYGYTF
>TRBJ2-2|NA|TRBV5-1|TRBD1
TGCGCCAGCAGCTTGGGACAGGGACCCACCGGGGAGCTGTTTTTT
CASSLGQGPTGELFF
>TRBJ1-4|NA|TRBV6-5|NA
TGTGCCAGCAGCGGGGGGGATTCTAATGAAAAACTGTTTTTT
CASSGGDSNEKLFF
>TRBJ1-5|NA|TRBV30|NA
TGTGCCTGGAGTGTACGTAGAAGCAATCAGCCCCAGCATTTT
CAWSVRRSNQPQHF
>TRBJ1-2|NA|TRBV6-5|TRBD1
TGTGCCAGCAGCTCCTCCGGGACAGGGGTGTATGGCTACACCTTC
CASSSSGTGVYGYTF
>TRBJ2-3|NA|TRBV20-1|NA
TGCAGTGCTAGTCCCTCTGGGTCTGGGAGGACAGATACGCAGTATTTT
CSASPSGSGRTDTQYF
>TRBJ2-7|NA|TRBV27|NA
TGTGCCAGCACCCCTCAGGGCAGGGTCAGGGTGACCGACCTCTCCTACGAGCAGTACTTC
CASTPQGRVRVTDLSYEQYF
>TRBJ1-1|NA|TRBV3-1/TRBV3-2|NA
TGTGCCAGCAGGTACTCGTCAGGGTCCACTGAAGCTTTCTTT
CASRYSSGSTEAFF
>TRBJ1-3|NA|TRBV7-9|NA
TGTGCCAGCAGCTTAGACCGGGGGTTCGGAAACACCATATATTTT
CASSLDRGFGNTIYF
>TRBJ1-2|NA|TRBV11-1|NA
TGTGCCAGCAGCTCAGGACATCGGGAGGGCTACACCTTC
CASSSGHREGYTF
>TRBJ2-7|NA|TRBV10-3|NA
TGTGCCATCAGTGGACAGAACTCCTACGAGCAGTACTTC
CAISGQNSYEQYF
>TRBJ1-5|NA|TRBV6-6|TRBD1
TGTGCCAGCAGTCCCAACAGACAGGGGGCGGGTCAGCCCCAGCATTTT
CASSPNRQGAGQPQHF
>TRBJ2-5|NA|TRBV30|NA
TGTGCCTGGAGTCCCGGACCCCGGGAGACTCAAGAGACCCAGTACTTC
CAWSPGPRETQETQYF
>TRBJ2-1|NA|TRBV24-1|NA
TGTGCCACCAGTGATAGGTCCCTCGGGAGAGGCAATGAGCAGTTCTTC
CATSDRSLGRGNEQFF
>TRBJ1-1|once|TRBV10-2|TRBD1
TGCGCCAGCACCATACAGGGGGCGCCGTCCACTGAAGCTTTCTTT
CASTIQGAPSTEAFF
>TRBJ2-5|NA|TRBV24-1|TRBD2
TGTGCCACCAGTGATTGCCTGGGACTAGCGGGAGGCGGGGAGACCCAGTACTTC
CATSDCLGLAGGGETQYF
>TRBJ1-5|NA|TRBV18|NA
TGTGCCAGCTCGTGGGGGACTTTAAATAGCAATCAGCCCCAGCATTTT
CASSWGTLNSNQPQHF
>TRBJ2-7|NA|TRBV5-1|NA
TGCGCCAGCAGCCCGGAGTCTAGTGGCCGTGTGGAGCAGTACTTC
CASSPESSGRVEQYF
>TRBJ2-5|NA|TRBV25-1|TRBD1
TGTGCCAGCAGTGAAAGGACAGGGGTACAAGAGACCCAGTACTTC
CASSERTGVQETQYF
>TRBJ1-5|NA|TRBV7-2|TRBD1
TGTGCCAGCAGCCAGTCGGCCACACAGGGGAGGCAGCCCCAGCATTTT
CASSQSATQGRQPQHF
>TRBJ2-2|NA|TRBV18|TRBD1
TGTGCCAGCTCATTCGGACAGGGGAACACCGGGGAGCTGTTTTTT
CASSFGQGNTGELFF
>TRBJ2-7|few|TRBV5-5|NA
TGTGCCAGCAGCACGCGGGGACGCCCCCTATACGAGCAGTACTTC
CASSTRGRPLYEQYF
>TRBJ1-1|NA|TRBV2|NA
TGTGCCAGCGTGATGGGGGCATGGGACACTGAAGCTTTCTTT
CASVMGAWDTEAFF
>TRBJ2-1|NA|TRBV11-3|NA
TGTGCCAGCAGCTTAACTAAATACAATGAGCAGTTCTTC
CASSLTKYNEQFF
>TRBJ1-2|once|TRBV7-9|TRBD1
TGTGCCAGCAGCTGGTGGGGGGACAGGGTTGACTATGGCTACACCTTC
CASSWWGDRVDYGYTF
>TRBJ2-1|NA|TRBV6-2/TRBV6-3|TRBD2
TGTGCCAGCAGTTGGGGGACTAGCGGGAAGATGCGGAATGAGCAGTTCTTC
CASSWGTSGKMRNEQFF
>TRBJ2-7|NA|TRBV30|TRBD2
TGTGCCTGGTGCCGGGAGGGTTGCTACGAGCAGTACTTC
CAWCREGCYEQYF
>TRBJ2-7|NA|TRBV30|NA
TGTGCCTGGGACCAGGGCGAAATAGGCGAGCAGTACTTC
CAWDQGEIGEQYF
>TRBJ2-2|NA|TRBV28|TRBD2
TGTGCCAGCACTAGCGGGATCTACGACACCGGGGAGCTGTTTTTT
CASTSGIYDTGELFF